The 13 T cell receptor beta chains presented below share a single source sample, sequenced in a study of blood T cell repertoires in COVID-19. Clones were sequenced by immunoSEQ multiplex PCR, and TCRdb holds only the in-frame ones, with some missing. The table shows some 180,000 clones, with 84% occurring only once. Sequenced sample: peripheral blood. These receptors all stem from a man between 65 and 85 years old with active or convalescent COVID-19.

The chain recombines TRBV15 with TRBJ2-1, with TRBD2 matching 10 bases. Per germline, CDR1 LNHNV and CDR2 YYDKDF (reference sequence). This CDR3 has 13 residues. J lost 7 bases, V lost 7 bases, and 4 bases had no gene match. CDR3 DNA sequence: TGTGCCACCACCAGCGGGAGGGGGAATGAGCAGTTCTTC. It encodes CATTSGRGNEQFF. The entire variable domain, with the rest obtained from reference TRBV15 and TRBJ2-1, is as follows: DAMVIQNPRYQVTQFGKPVTLSCSQTLNHNVMYWYQQKSSQAPKLLFHYYDKDFNNEADTPDNFQSRRPNTSFCFLDIRSPGLGDTAMYLCATTSGRGNEQFFGPGTRLTVL.

The count of this clone is one. V and J are TRBV19 and TRBJ2-5; TRBD1 might be the D (5 bases). The V gene's germline CDR1 is LNHDA and CDR2 SQIVND (reference sequence). The CDR3 spans 15 residues. Trimming left V 5 bases short and J 5 bases short, with 18 bases between. The CDR3 protein is CASSPLGQGGETQYF. CDR3 nucleotide sequence: TGTGCCAGTAGTCCCCTCGGGCAGGGTGGGGAGACCCAGTACTTC.

This clone was seen a single time. V and J are TRBV13 and TRBJ1-2; possibly TRBD1 for D (6 bases). CDR1 and CDR2 (germline): PRHDT, FYEKMQ (reference sequence). This CDR3 region has 16 residues. Trimming shortened V by 5 bases and J by 1 base, and 17 bases separated the two germline ends. The DNA for the CDR3 is TGTGCCAGCAGCGTTACTAAGAGGGGGAGTAACTATGGCTACACCTTC. Translated, it gives CASSVTKRGSNYGYTF.

The gene calls are TRBV9 and TRBJ2-5; 8 nucleotides line up with TRBD1. Germline V gives CDR1 SGDLS, CDR2 YYNGEE. The CDR3 sequence is 14 residues long. With V trimmed by 3 bases and J by 4 bases, 5 bases remained unmatched. The CDR3 region is CASSGLDRAETQYF. The CDR3 DNA is TGTGCCAGCAGCGGACTGGACAGGGCAGAGACCCAGTACTTC.

The chain combines TRBV5-4 with TRBJ1-4; D may be TRBD1 (6 bases). The CDR3 spans 15 residues. Trimming cost V 5 bases and J 6 bases, with 17 bases left between them. The germline gives CDR1 SGHNT, CDR2 YYREEE (reference sequence). The DNA for the CDR3 is TGTGCCAGCAGTCAAACAGGGACGGCTTATGAAAAACTGTTTTTT. Amino acid sequence: CASSQTGTAYEKLFF.

The chain combines TRBV28 with TRBJ2-1; 12 bases map to TRBD2. The CDR3 is 13 amino acids. J was trimmed by 5 bases and V by 8 bases; bases with no gene match: 1. Germline V CDR1 and CDR2: MDHEN, SYDVKM. The DNA for the CDR3 is TGTGCCAGCGGACTAGCGGGAAACAATGAGCAGTTCTTC. It is translated as CASGLAGNNEQFF.

This clone was counted once. The chain couples TRBV6-5 to TRBJ1-4; the D is unclear. V lost 7 bases and J lost 2, with 8 bases in between. There are 13 residues in the CDR3. Germline CDR1 reads MNHEY; CDR2 reads SVGAGI. The CDR3 is CASNESTNEKLFF. Here the CDR3 DNA reads TGTGCCAGCAACGAGTCCACTAATGAAAAACTGTTTTTT.

This rearrangement joins TRBV11-3 to TRBJ1-2; 7 nucleotides align to TRBD1. CDR1 SGHNT and CDR2 YENEEA come from the germline V gene. Losses at the gene ends were 5 bases for V and 4 bases for J; bases not matched to a gene: 10. The CDR3 is made up of 15 amino acids. CDR3 nucleotide sequence: TGTGCCAGCAGCATTCGGGACAGTCGAAGCTATGGCTACACCTTC. Protein product: CASSIRDSRSYGYTF.

V usage is TRBV7-8 and J usage is TRBJ2-1, with no clear D. Deletions cut 5 bases from V and 8 bases from J, with 10 bases between. This CDR3 has 12 amino acids. Germline CDR1 reads SGHVS; CDR2 reads FQNEAQ. CDR3 amino acids: CASSPGRDEQFF. CDR3 bases: TGTGCCAGCAGCCCGGGTCGGGATGAGCAGTTCTTC.

This sequence joins TRBV6-2 or TRBV6-3 and TRBJ1-5; a possible D gene is TRBD1 (5 bases). The CDR3 is 14 residues long. Germline V gene sequence: CDR1 MNHEY, CDR2 SVGEGT. V lost 4 bases to trimming and J lost 4 bases, with 11 bases between them. CDR3 sequence: CASSSAGKNQPQHF. CDR3 in DNA: TGTGCCAGCAGTTCGGCAGGGAAAAATCAGCCCCAGCATTTT.

The chain has TRBV4-3 and TRBJ1-2; D is unresolved. Per germline, CDR1 LGHNA and CDR2 YSLEER. The CDR3 runs to 13 residues. V shed 0 bases and J shed 11 bases, with 13 bases lying between them. CDR3 DNA: TGCGCCAGCAGCCAAGACACGCAGCGAGGGTACACCTTC. As protein: CASSQDTQRGYTF.

This clone was picked up one time. V is TRBV11-2 and J is TRBJ2-2, with a weak D call TRBD1 (6 bases). V lost 1 base and J lost 6, with 18 bases in between. Germline lookup yields CDR1 SGHAT and CDR2 FQNNGV. This CDR3 is 17 amino acids long. The CDR3 protein is CASSLGEPARGSGELFF. CDR3 coding DNA: TGTGCCAGCAGCTTAGGGGAACCAGCCAGGGGTTCCGGGGAGCTGTTTTTT.

This clone showed up many times. The rearrangement uses TRBV7-2 and TRBJ2-1; 12 bases align to TRBD2. Per the germline V gene, CDR1 is SGHTA and CDR2 is FQGNSA. The CDR3 loop spans 19 amino acids. J gave up 6 bases and V 0 bases, and 12 bases lay outside the gene matches. The DNA of the CDR3 is TGTGCCAGCAGCTTAGCATTTCGGTATGGACTAGCGGGGAGCAATGAGCAGTTCTTC. This gives the protein CASSLAFRYGLAGSNEQFF.